This passage covers 17 T cell receptor beta chains from one sample sequenced in a study of regulatory T cells in long-lasting Graves disease. Noted time point: persistent/refractory GD, antithyroid drugs over 5 years with positive TRAb. Isolated PBMC RNA provided the starting material for the TCR library. CDR3-region Arm-PCR and iRepertoire HTBI primers produced the TCR beta libraries. TCRdb used MiXCR to reprocess the multiplex PCR reads, holding one entry per CDR3 protein. The sample includes about 470,000 distinct CDR3 sequences, 20% to 25% seen only once; the top ten take roughly 7%. This specimen was peripheral blood mononuclear cells (PBMCs), taken when the disease was refractory, from a patient treated with antithyroid drugs. These receptors all stem from a female donor with Graves disease.

V usage is TRBV20-1 and J usage is TRBJ2-7; 8 bases fit TRBD2. This CDR3 comprises 17 residues. V lost 0 bases to trimming and J lost 2 bases; unmatched junction nucleotides: 12. CDR1 is DFQATT, CDR2 SNEGSKA, per germline (reference sequence). CDR3 in amino acids: CSARDGLAGTLPYEQYF. The DNA of the CDR3 is TGCAGTGCTAGAGATGGGTTAGCGGGGACCCTCCCCTACGAGCAGTACTTC.

The V and J genes are TRBV15 and TRBJ1-5; D remains unclear. Germline assignment: CDR1 LNHNV and CDR2 YYDKDF (reference sequence). Trimming pared 0 bases from V and 2 bases from J, leaving 8 bases between. CDR3 size: 15 residues. CDR3 in amino acids: CATSRDYPGNQPQHF. The DNA for the CDR3 is TGTGCCACCAGCAGAGATTATCCGGGCAATCAGCCCCAGCATTTT.

The CDR3 nucleotides are TGTGCCAGCAGCCGTTTCGACAGGAGCTTCTCGAATGGCTACACCTTC. Amino acid sequence: CASSRFDRSFSNGYTF. This chain uses TRBV7-2 with TRBJ1-2, with D perhaps matching TRBD1 (6 bases). Trimming took off 5 bases at V and 6 bases at J, with 22 bases between the two ends. There are 16 residues in the CDR3. CDR1 and CDR2 from the germline V gene are SGHTA and FQGNSA.

The chain recombines TRBV5-1 with TRBJ2-7; 8 bases are shared with TRBD1. Germline V lookup: CDR1 SGHRS, CDR2 YFSETQ. This CDR3 has 14 residues. J lost 3 bases, V lost 4 bases, and 6 bases had no gene match. The CDR3 loop is CASSVGTGRYEQYF. The CDR3 DNA reads as TGCGCCAGCAGCGTCGGGACAGGCCGCTACGAGCAGTACTTC.

This chain uses TRBV19 with TRBJ1-5; the D is unclear. The germline V gene encodes CDR1 LNHDA and CDR2 SQIVND (reference sequence). The CDR3 extends over 14 amino acids. Deletions cut 6 bases from V and 3 bases from J, with 12 bases between. The CDR3 nucleotides are TGTGCCAGTAGGTTTCTCTTGGACAATCAGCCCCAGCATTTT. This encodes CASRFLLDNQPQHF.

This clonotype was counted between two and nine times. The genes are TRBV9 and TRBJ2-1, with unresolved D. CDR3 size: 13 residues. Trimming took off 4 bases at V and 3 bases at J, with 8 bases between the two ends. The germline gives CDR1 SGDLS, CDR2 YYNGEE. The CDR3 region has the DNA TGTGCCAGCAGCACAACGGTCTACAATGAGCAGTTCTTC. Translation gives CASSTTVYNEQFF.

This clonotype has just a few counts. The CDR3 nucleotides read TGTGCCAGCAGTCGGGTTGCGGATACGCAGTATTTT. Residues: CASSRVADTQYF. The V call is TRBV2, the J call TRBJ2-3; D remains ambiguous. Germline CDR1 and CDR2: SNHLY and FYNNEI. V was pared by 5 bases and J by 6 bases, with 9 bases between. The CDR3 is made up of 12 amino acids. The full variable domain, completed using reference TRBV2 and TRBJ2-3, is EPEVTQTPSHQVTQMGQEVILRCVPISNHLYFYWYRQILGQKVEFLVSFYNNEISEKSEIFDDQFSVERPDGSNFTLKIRSTKLEDSAMYFCASSRVADTQYFGPGTRLTVL.

J is TRBJ1-1 and V is TRBV2; D gene ambiguous. CDR3 length: 12 amino acids. V lost 4 bases and J 11 bases, leaving 14 bases between the germline ends. Germline CDR1 is SNHLY and CDR2 is FYNNEI. The CDR3 protein is CASSVVGNEAFF. The DNA of the CDR3 is TGTGCCAGCAGTGTTGTGGGGAACGAGGCTTTCTTT.

This clonotype was recorded many times. The chain combines TRBV3-1 with TRBJ2-2, with D unclear. V lost 4 bases, J lost 4 bases, and 16 bases lay in between. CDR3 length equals 16 residues. Germline V gives CDR1 LGHDT, CDR2 YNNKEL (reference sequence). CDR3 in amino acids: CASSLPPGLATGELFF. DNA for the CDR3: TGTGCCAGCAGCCTCCCCCCCGGGCTCGCCACCGGGGAGCTGTTTTTT.

This clonotype was counted a few times. CDR3 sequence reads: CAIGGEGNQPQHF. The CDR3 coding sequence is TGTGCCATCGGGGGGGAAGGCAATCAGCCCCAGCATTTT. The rearrangement links TRBV24-1 to TRBJ1-5, with D possibly TRBD1 on 5 matching bases. Germline V lookup: CDR1 KGHDR, CDR2 SFDVKD. The CDR3 extends over 13 amino acids. The V gene lost 11 bases and the J gene lost 2 bases, with 12 bases spanning the gap.

This clonotype turned up a few times. The J gene is TRBJ2-1, the V gene TRBV27, with TRBD2 matching over 7 bases. The length of the CDR3 is 15 residues. From germline, CDR1 is MNHEY and CDR2 SMNVEV (reference sequence). V trimming: 4 bases; J trimming: 2 bases; junction bases outside the gene matches: 5. The CDR3 reads CASSYLAGPYNEQFF. The CDR3 coding sequence is TGTGCCAGCAGTTACTTAGCGGGCCCCTACAATGAGCAGTTCTTC.

This chain joins TRBV11-2 and TRBJ1-4, with D possibly being TRBD1 (6 bases). This CDR3 is 16 amino acids long. CDR1 is SGHAT, CDR2 FQNNGV, per germline. V was cut by 4 bases and J by 7 bases, with 19 bases left in between. CDR3 protein: CASSYTGIPTSEKLFF. DNA of the CDR3: TGTGCCAGCAGCTATACAGGGATCCCCACGAGTGAAAAACTGTTTTTT.

With respect to this clonotype: This may be a read error, as it is one base from a much larger clone. The J gene is TRBJ2-2, the V gene TRBV6-2 or TRBV6-3; either TRBD1 or TRBD2 may fit D (5 bases each). The CDR3 runs to 18 residues. Germline CDR1 MNHEY, CDR2 SVGEGT. The CDR3 protein is CASSYPPKGRSVSGELLF. Written as DNA, the CDR3 is TGTGCCAGCAGTTACCCCCCTAAGGGACGGTCTGTTTCCGGGGAGCTGCTTTTT.

About this clonotype: A much larger clone sits a single nucleotide away, making a read error possible. V usage is TRBV11-3 and J usage is TRBJ1-4; 10 bases are a match to TRBD1. This CDR3 contains 13 residues. Germline V gives CDR1 SGHNT, CDR2 YENEEA. The CDR3 region is CASSWDRGEKPFF. The DNA for the CDR3 is TGTGCCAGCAGCTGGGACAGGGGAGAAAAACCGTTTTTT.

The chain joins TRBV30 to TRBJ2-3; the D is unclear. Germline V gives CDR1 GTSNPN, CDR2 SVGIG (reference sequence). This CDR3 is built from 12 residues. The V end lost 0 bases, the J end lost 9 bases, and 10 bases lay between the germline ends. The CDR3 loop reads CAWSVYASTQYF. The CDR3 coding sequence is TGTGCCTGGAGTGTCTACGCGAGCACGCAGTATTTT.

This clonotype came up many times. The junction departs from germline at one end; a sequencing error may be responsible. The V call is TRBV5-1, the J call TRBJ2-7; 9 nucleotides agree with TRBD2. This CDR3 has 14 residues. Per the germline V gene, CDR1 is SGHRS and CDR2 is YFSETQ. In nucleotides, the CDR3 is TGTGCCAGCAGCTTAGCGGGGGAGACCTACGAGCAGTACTTC. Translation: CASSLAGETYEQYF.

The sample holds many counts of this clonotype. V is TRBV29-1 and J is TRBJ2-7; D may be TRBD2 (7 bases). Trimming left V 6 bases short and J 7 bases short, with 25 bases between. From germline, CDR1 is SQVTM and CDR2 ANQGSEA. The length of the CDR3 is 15 residues. CDR3 bases: TGCAGCGTGGGGGGGGCGGGAGACTCCGGCGAAGAGCAGTACTTC. Translating it yields CSVGGAGDSGEEQYF.